The 8 T cell receptor beta chains given below trace back to one sample, sequenced in a study of cytotoxic CD8 clonotypes in ibrutinib-treated CLL. TCRdb's table, derived via immunoSEQ multiplex PCR, lists solely in-frame clones and lacks some. The sample carries fewer than 100,000 clones, 86% recorded once. The starting material was PBMCs, obtained before ibrutinib treatment. These TCRs come from a human donor with chronic lymphocytic leukemia.

The chain uses TRBV2 and TRBJ2-1, with D perhaps matching TRBD1 or TRBD2 (5 bases each). Per germline, CDR1 SNHLY and CDR2 FYNNEI. V lost 6 bases, J lost 12 bases, and 18 bases lay in between. The length of the CDR3 is 13 residues. The CDR3 spells CASSGTHQVGQFF. The CDR3 DNA sequence: TGTGCCAGCAGCGGGACCCACCAGGTAGGGCAGTTCTTC.

The gene calls are TRBV7-6 and TRBJ2-7, with D possibly called TRBD1 or TRBD2 (5 bases each). Germline loops: CDR1 SGHVS, CDR2 FNYEAQ. The CDR3 spans 13 residues. The V gene lost 5 bases and the J gene lost 4 bases, with 12 bases spanning the gap. As DNA, the CDR3 is TGTGCCAGCAGCAAACTAGACAGATACGAGCAGTACTTC. This translates into CASSKLDRYEQYF.

This clone was seen just once. V and J are TRBV7-3 and TRBJ2-1, with 12 bases that match TRBD2. CDR3 length: 18 residues. With 5 bases clipped from V and 4 bases from J, the junction kept 12 bases outside the gene matches. Per the germline V gene, CDR1 is SGHTA and CDR2 is FQGTGA. The CDR3 region is CASSPDPPLAGGYNEQFF. As DNA, the CDR3 is TGTGCCAGCAGCCCGGACCCCCCTCTAGCGGGAGGGTACAATGAGCAGTTCTTC. Using reference TRBV7-3 and TRBJ2-1 for the parts outside the CDR3, the full variable domain is GAGVSQTPSNKVTEKGKYVELRCDPISGHTALYWYRQSLGQGPEFLIYFQGTGAADDSGLPNDRFFAVRPEGSVSTLKIQRTERGDSAVYLCASSPDPPLAGGYNEQFFGPGTRLTVL.

The V gene is TRBV5-1, the J gene TRBJ2-5, with 12 bases identical to TRBD2. V lost 4 bases and J lost 1; bases outside the gene matches: 5. Germline values: CDR1 SGHRS, CDR2 YFSETQ. The CDR3 has 16 residues. In DNA form, the CDR3 reads TGCGCCAGCAGCCCAGGACTAGCGGGGCGCCAAGAGACCCAGTACTTC. Protein: CASSPGLAGRQETQYF. The whole variable domain, filled in from reference TRBV5-1 and TRBJ2-5, reads KAGVTQTPRYLIKTRGQQVTLSCSPISGHRSVSWYQQTPGQGLQFLFEYFSETQRNKGNFPGRFSGRQFSNSRSEMNVSTLELGDSALYLCASSPGLAGRQETQYFGPGTRLLVL.

This chain joins TRBV4-1 and TRBJ1-2; 8 bases are a match to TRBD1. Germline lookup yields CDR1 MGHRA and CDR2 YSYEKL. This CDR3 spans 13 amino acids. The V and J ends lost 4 bases and 6 bases, in that order; junction bases with no gene match: 4. CDR3 DNA sequence: TGCGCCAGCAGCCGAGGACAGGGTGATGGCTACACCTTC. This translates into CASSRGQGDGYTF.

The chain joins TRBV19 to TRBJ2-7; a possible D gene is TRBD2 (6 bases). The V gene lost 5 bases and the J gene lost 4 bases, with 12 bases spanning the gap. Germline loops: CDR1 LNHDA, CDR2 SQIVND (reference sequence). The CDR3 spans 13 residues. The CDR3 DNA reads as TGTGCCAGTAGTGCCGGGAGAGGATACGAGCAGTACTTC. Translated, it gives CASSAGRGYEQYF.

The rearrangement uses TRBV9 and TRBJ2-2; no clear D gene. The V end lost 3 bases, the J end lost 8 bases, and 8 bases lay between the germline ends. Germline V CDR1 and CDR2: SGDLS, YYNGEE. The CDR3 loop spans 12 amino acids. The CDR3 DNA follows: TGTGCCAGCAGCGGCGACATTGGGGAGCTGTTTTTT. This encodes CASSGDIGELFF.

The chain combines TRBV28 with TRBJ1-1; no firm D call. Between the trimmed V and J ends, which lost 4 bases and 2 bases, there was a span of 14 bases. This CDR3 is 15 amino acids long. Germline CDR1 MDHEN, CDR2 SYDVKM. The CDR3 reads CASSSRTRPNTEAFF. The CDR3, as DNA: TGTGCCAGCAGTTCGCGGACGAGACCCAACACTGAAGCTTTCTTT. The entire variable domain, with the rest obtained from reference TRBV28 and TRBJ1-1, is as follows: DVKVTQSSRYLVKRTGEKVFLECVQDMDHENMFWYRQDPGLGLRLIYFSYDVKMKEKGDIPEGYSVSREKKERFSLILESASTNQTSMYLCASSSRTRPNTEAFFGQGTRLTVV.